Shown below are 15 T cell receptor beta chains from a single sample sequenced in a study of identical twins. One entry per CDR3 protein, called by TCRdb with MiXCR from the 5' RACE reads. The sample holds some 96,000 distinct CDR3 sequences, about 6.1% seen once. Sequenced: memory T cells sorted from blood. All receptors come from a woman aged 45-65 years in good health.

This clonotype was recorded at least ten times. The chain employs TRBV12-3 or TRBV12-4 and TRBJ1-1; 7 bases fit TRBD1. The ends lost 1 base at V and 11 bases at J; junction bases unmatched: 10. This CDR3 spans 14 amino acids. The CDR3 DNA reads as TGTGCCAGCAGTTTAGGACAGGGTTTCCAGAGGGCTTTCTTT. Its protein is CASSLGQGFQRAFF.

V usage is TRBV5-1 and J usage is TRBJ1-1; 7 bases map to TRBD1. Germline loops: CDR1 SGHRS, CDR2 YFSETQ. V was pared by 4 bases and J by 0 bases, with 9 bases of the junction left unmatched. The CDR3 is 16 amino acids. The CDR3 is CASSGGQTIMNTEAFF. CDR3 DNA: TGCGCCAGCAGCGGGGGACAGACGATTATGAACACTGAAGCTTTCTTT.

This clonotype was observed a few times. V usage is TRBV2 and J usage is TRBJ2-2; 9 positions agree with TRBD1. V lost 4 bases, J lost 1 base, and 1 base stayed unmatched. CDR1 and CDR2 (germline): SNHLY, FYNNEI. This CDR3 has 15 residues. CDR3 loop: CASSGDRVNTGELFF. Here the CDR3 DNA reads TGTGCCAGCAGTGGGGACAGGGTGAACACCGGGGAGCTGTTTTTT.

This clonotype was detected ten times or more. The V and J genes are TRBV15 and TRBJ2-2; 7 bases are a match to TRBD1. After removal of 2 bases from V and 4 bases from J, the junction contained 7 bases not matched to a gene. Germline V lookup: CDR1 LNHNV, CDR2 YYDKDF (reference sequence). The CDR3 has 16 amino acids. In DNA, the CDR3 is TGTGCCACCAGCAGAAGCGGCAGGGGGATCACCGGGGAGCTGTTTTTT. As protein: CATSRSGRGITGELFF.

This clonotype was seen ten or more times. The rearrangement links TRBV20-1 to TRBJ2-7; TRBD1 matches at 8 bases. This CDR3 comprises 12 residues. Unmatched junction bases numbered 5, after V lost 5 bases and J lost 5 bases. Germline V CDR1 and CDR2: DFQATT, SNEGSKA (reference sequence). CDR3 DNA: TGCAGTGCTCGGACAGGGCCCCACGAGCAGTACTTC. It translates to CSARTGPHEQYF.

This clonotype was found many times. The chain couples TRBV12-3 or TRBV12-4 to TRBJ2-2, with 8 bases lining up with TRBD2. V dropped 3 bases and J dropped 6; count of bases not matched to a gene: 9. This CDR3 contains 16 residues. Here the CDR3 DNA reads TGTGCCAGCAGTTTTATCCCGGGAGGGAAAGCCGGGGAGCTGTTTTTT. Protein: CASSFIPGGKAGELFF.

The chain has TRBV5-1 and TRBJ2-6, with TRBD1 matching over 10 bases. Trimming cost V 4 bases and J 0 bases; bases outside gene matches: 4. CDR1 and CDR2 from the germline V gene are SGHRS and YFSETQ. CDR3 length: 17 amino acids. The DNA of the CDR3 is TGCGCCAGCAGCCCAAGGACAGGGGGCTCTGGGGCCAACGTCCTGACTTTC. This sequence encodes CASSPRTGGSGANVLTF.

This sequence joins TRBV20-1 and TRBJ1-2, with D perhaps matching TRBD1 (6 bases). Trimming pared 2 bases from V and 2 bases from J, leaving 15 bases between. Germline CDR1 DFQATT, CDR2 SNEGSKA (reference sequence). This CDR3 contains 15 residues. CDR3 region: CSARPTGSPNYGYTF. The CDR3 coding sequence is TGCAGTGCTAGACCAACAGGGTCCCCCAACTATGGCTACACCTTC.

Many counts were recorded for this clonotype. The V call is TRBV10-3, the J call TRBJ1-1; TRBD1 agrees at 7 bases. The CDR3 consists of 14 residues. With V trimmed by 4 bases and J by 1 base, 3 bases remained unmatched. Per germline, CDR1 ENHRY and CDR2 SYGVKD. The CDR3: CAISGNRGNTEAFF. CDR3 sequence (DNA): TGTGCCATCAGTGGAAACAGGGGGAACACTGAAGCTTTCTTT.

The chain recombines TRBV7-9 with TRBJ1-3; D may be TRBD1 (5 bases). V lost 5 bases to trimming and J lost 2 bases, with 10 bases between them. The germline V gene has CDR1 SEHNR and CDR2 FQNEAQ (reference sequence). The length of the CDR3 is 14 residues. The CDR3 reads CASSPGTAGNTIYF. As DNA, the CDR3 is TGTGCCAGCAGCCCAGGGACGGCTGGAAACACCATATATTTT.

This clonotype showed up many times. The chain couples TRBV5-1 to TRBJ2-1; 11 bases fit TRBD2. The germline gives CDR1 SGHRS, CDR2 YFSETQ. CDR3 size: 15 residues. Trimming removed 1 base from V and 7 bases from J; junction bases left unmatched: 4. In DNA form, the CDR3 reads TGCGCCAGCAGCTTGACTAGCGGGAGATGGAATGAGCAGTTCTTC. This encodes CASSLTSGRWNEQFF.

This rearrangement joins TRBV11-2 to TRBJ2-7; D is undetermined. V lost 2 bases, J lost 6 bases, and 14 bases lay in between. The CDR3 spans 14 residues. CDR1 SGHAT and CDR2 FQNNGV come from the germline V gene. This CDR3 reads CASSLRMVASEQYF. Here the CDR3 DNA reads TGTGCCAGCAGCTTAAGAATGGTTGCCTCCGAGCAGTACTTC.

This clonotype was seen repeatedly, ten times or more. V gene TRBV9 combines with J gene TRBJ2-5; TRBD1 agrees at 8 bases. V lost 4 bases, J lost 2 bases, and 4 bases stayed unmatched. Germline V gene sequence: CDR1 SGDLS, CDR2 YYNGEE. This CDR3 comprises 14 residues. CDR3: CASSTRQGQETQYF. The CDR3 bases are TGTGCCAGCAGCACCCGACAGGGGCAAGAGACCCAGTACTTC.

A few counts support this clonotype. The chain recombines TRBV28 with TRBJ2-4; D gene unclear. V shed 5 bases and J shed 8 bases, with 13 bases lying between them. Germline-derived CDR1 and CDR2 are MDHEN and SYDVKM. This CDR3 contains 13 residues. CDR3 region: CASSPPPRYIQYF. CDR3 nucleotides: TGTGCCAGCAGTCCACCCCCTAGGTACATTCAGTACTTC.

This clonotype was recorded many times. The chain is built from TRBV5-1 and TRBJ2-1; 7 bases match TRBD1. Trimming cost V 3 bases and J 8 bases; bases outside gene matches: 2. The length of the CDR3 is 12 residues. Germline V gives CDR1 SGHRS, CDR2 YFSETQ. The CDR3 coding sequence is TGCGCCAGCAGCTATACAGGGGATGAGCAGTTCTTC. Protein product: CASSYTGDEQFF.